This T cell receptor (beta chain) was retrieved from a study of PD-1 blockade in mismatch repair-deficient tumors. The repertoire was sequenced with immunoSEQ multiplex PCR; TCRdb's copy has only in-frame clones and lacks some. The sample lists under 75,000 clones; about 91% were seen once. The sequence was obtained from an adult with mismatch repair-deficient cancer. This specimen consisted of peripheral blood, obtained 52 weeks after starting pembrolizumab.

The CDR3 loop is CASSRITGTEGNQPQHF. Written as DNA, the CDR3 is TGTGCCAGCAGCCGAATCACAGGGACGGAGGGCAATCAGCCCCAGCATTTT. The chain has TRBV27 and TRBJ1-5; tentative D call: TRBD1 (6 bases). Germline CDR1 is MNHEY and CDR2 is SMNVEV (reference sequence). The CDR3 has 17 amino acids. Deletions cut 6 bases from V and 2 bases from J, with 20 bases between.